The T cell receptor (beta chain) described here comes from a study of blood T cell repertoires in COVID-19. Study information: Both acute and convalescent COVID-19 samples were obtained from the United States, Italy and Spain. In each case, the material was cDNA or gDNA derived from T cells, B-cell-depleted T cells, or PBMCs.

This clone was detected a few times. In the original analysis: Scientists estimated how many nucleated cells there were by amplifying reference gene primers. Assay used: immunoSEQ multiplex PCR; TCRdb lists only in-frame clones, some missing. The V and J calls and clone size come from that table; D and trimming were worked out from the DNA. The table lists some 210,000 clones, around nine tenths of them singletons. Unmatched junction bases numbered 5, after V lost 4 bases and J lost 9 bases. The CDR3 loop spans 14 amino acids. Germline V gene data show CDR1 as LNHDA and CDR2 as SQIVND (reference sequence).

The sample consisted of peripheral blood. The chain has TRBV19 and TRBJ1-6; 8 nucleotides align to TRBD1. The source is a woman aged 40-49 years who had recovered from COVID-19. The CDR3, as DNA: TGTGCCAGTAGTACCGGACAGGGACTTTCACCCCTCCACTTT. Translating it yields CASSTGQGLSPLHF.